The clone carrying this T cell receptor (beta chain) was observed a few times. Its antigen is not identified. The V gene lost 6 bases and the J gene lost 2 bases, with 10 bases spanning the gap. Looked up from germline, CDR1 is MNHNS and CDR2 is SASEGT. The CDR3 totals 13 residues. Each CDR3 protein gets one entry after TCRdb re-called the RT-PCR reads with MiXCR. The table includes hundreds of thousands of distinct CDR3 sequences, less than 15% detected once. The data were taken from a study of response to subunit inactivated influenza vaccine. Study-level findings and limits: Authors suggested each seasonal flu vaccination may recruit only limited numbers of new T cells.

The source is a man aged 45-60 years who received an inactivated influenza vaccine. The sequenced sample was PBMCs from blood, obtained 14 to 15 days before vaccination. The V and J genes are TRBV6-1 and TRBJ1-2, with a weak D call TRBD1 (6 bases). The CDR3 nucleotides are TGTGCCAGCAGGTTCGGACAGAACTATGGCTACACCTTC. Translated: CASRFGQNYGYTF.